Below are 26 T cell receptor beta chains sequenced from a single sample in a study of type 1 regulatory T cells (dated by TCRdb to about 2021). For these TCRs, the target antigens are not known. The listed sequencing device is Illumina MiSeq. TCRdb took the public reads, trimmed them with fastp at Q25, ran MiXCR for clone calling and kept in-frame beta chains. Each entry merges the rows of one CDR3 protein and shows their most common DNA and genes. The sample table contains about 65,000 distinct CDR3 sequences; only one count was recorded for 45% to 50% of them. The ten largest clones represent approximately 2.3% of the sample. Sequencing was done on a sample of cultured non-Tr1 T cells, either the whole culture or a sorted T cell fraction (not recorded which). The cell subset or site label, as the study defines it: non-Tr1 population from the T-allo10 product. The receptors derive from a human donor in good health.

The gene calls are TRBV7-8 and TRBJ1-6; 7 bases map to TRBD1. Trimming cost V 5 bases and J 6 bases; bases outside gene matches: 7. The germline CDR1 and CDR2 sequences are SGHVS and FQNEAQ. This CDR3 is built from 15 residues. CDR3: CASSGTGTANSPLHF. The CDR3 DNA reads TGTGCCAGCAGCGGCACCGGGACAGCTAATTCACCCCTCCACTTT.

This clonotype came up a few times. The gene calls are TRBV5-1 and TRBJ1-1; D ambiguous. CDR3 size: 15 residues. Germline V gene data show CDR1 as SGHRS and CDR2 as YFSETQ. The V and J ends lost 0 bases and 6 bases respectively, with 15 bases between them. CDR3: CASSLAGTTSAEAFF. The DNA of the CDR3 is TGCGCCAGCAGCTTGGCAGGCACTACCTCAGCTGAAGCTTTCTTT. The variable domain in full, with the rest retrieved from reference TRBV5-1 and TRBJ1-1, is KAGVTQTPRYLIKTRGQQVTLSCSPISGHRSVSWYQQTPGQGLQFLFEYFSETQRNKGNFPGRFSGRQFSNSRSEMNVSTLELGDSALYLCASSLAGTTSAEAFFGQGTRLTVV.

This clonotype was observed a handful of times. The rearrangement uses TRBV15 and TRBJ1-1; TRBD1 aligns across 7 bases. The junction had 3 bases not matched to a gene; V was cut back by 5 bases and J by 3 bases. Looked up from germline, CDR1 is LNHNV and CDR2 is YYDKDF (reference sequence). The CDR3 loop spans 13 amino acids. The CDR3 sequence is CATSSRGDTEAFF. CDR3 bases: TGTGCCACCAGCTCCAGGGGGGACACTGAAGCTTTCTTT.

V is TRBV5-1 and J is TRBJ2-1; D uncertain. CDR1 and CDR2 from the germline V gene are SGHRS and YFSETQ. There are 12 residues in the CDR3. V lost 1 base to trimming and J lost 4 bases, with 3 bases between them. The CDR3 sequence is CASSLLYNEQFF. The CDR3 DNA sequence: TGCGCCAGCAGCTTGCTTTACAATGAGCAGTTCTTC. The full variable domain, in which reference TRBV5-1 and TRBJ2-1 provide the parts outside the CDR3, is KAGVTQTPRYLIKTRGQQVTLSCSPISGHRSVSWYQQTPGQGLQFLFEYFSETQRNKGNFPGRFSGRQFSNSRSEMNVSTLELGDSALYLCASSLLYNEQFFGPGTRLTVL.

The J gene is TRBJ1-6, the V gene TRBV6-5; no clear D gene. The germline V and J ends were trimmed by 6 bases and 5 bases, with 8 bases remaining between them. Germline V CDR1 and CDR2: MNHEY, SVGAGI. This CDR3 contains 13 residues. In DNA form, the CDR3 reads TGTGCCAGCAGCCCGAGGGATAATTCACCCCTCCACTTT. It codes for CASSPRDNSPLHF.

The chain is built from TRBV20-1 and TRBJ2-3, with 12 bases that match TRBD2. Germline values: CDR1 DFQATT, CDR2 SNEGSKA (reference sequence). CDR3 length equals 14 residues. The J segment lost 4 bases and the V segment lost 6 bases, leaving 5 bases of the junction unmatched. CDR3 protein: CSALPSGGADTQYF. The DNA for the CDR3 is TGCAGTGCCCTACCTAGCGGGGGGGCAGATACGCAGTATTTT.

The chain combines TRBV7-2 with TRBJ2-7, with D perhaps matching TRBD2 (5 bases). Between the trimmed V and J ends, which lost 1 base and 3 bases, there was a span of 13 bases. The germline V gene has CDR1 SGHTA and CDR2 FQGNSA. CDR3 size: 15 residues. The CDR3: CASSLGFRGFYEQYF. The CDR3 DNA follows: TGTGCCAGCAGCTTAGGGTTTCGGGGTTTCTACGAGCAGTACTTC. The variable domain in full, completed from reference TRBV7-2 and TRBJ2-7, reads GAGVSQSPSNKVTEKGKDVELRCDPISGHTALYWYRQSLGQGLEFLIYFQGNSAPDKSGLPSDRFSAERTGGSVSTLTIQRTQQEDSAVYLCASSLGFRGFYEQYFGPGTRLTVT.

The rearrangement joins TRBV19 to TRBJ1-1; D is possibly TRBD1 (5 bases). This CDR3 has 14 residues. CDR1 and CDR2 (germline): LNHDA, SQIVND (reference sequence). With 6 bases removed from V and 0 bases from J, the gap between germline ends came to 11 bases. DNA of the CDR3: TGTGCCAGTAGGATGGCAGGGATGAACACTGAAGCTTTCTTT. Residues: CASRMAGMNTEAFF. The complete variable domain, with remaining parts taken from reference TRBV19 and TRBJ1-1, reads DGGITQSPKYLFRKEGQNVTLSCEQNLNHDAMYWYRQDPGQGLRLIYYSQIVNDFQKGDIAEGYSVSREKKESFPLTVTSAQKNPTAFYLCASRMAGMNTEAFFGQGTRLTVV.

The V gene is TRBV6-2 or TRBV6-3, the J gene TRBJ2-7; D may be TRBD1 (7 bases). The V gene's germline CDR1 is MNHEY and CDR2 SVGEGT. The CDR3 extends over 12 amino acids. CDR3 sequence (DNA): TGTACCTCGGGGGACAGTTCCTACGAGCAGTACTTC. It codes for CTSGDSSYEQYF.

This clonotype occurred a few times. The chain recombines TRBV3-1 with TRBJ1-2; possible D gene TRBD1, 6 bases. The CDR3 is 14 residues long. The V gene lost 0 bases and the J gene lost 7 bases, with 12 bases spanning the gap. Per the germline V gene, CDR1 is LGHDT and CDR2 is YNNKEL (reference sequence). CDR3 DNA sequence: TGTGCCAGCAGCCAAGACGGGGGGGCCAGTGGCTACACCTTC. Protein sequence: CASSQDGGASGYTF.

V gene TRBV5-6 combines with J gene TRBJ2-5; TRBD2 matches at 7 bases. Losses at the gene ends were 1 base for V and 2 bases for J; bases not matched to a gene: 8. Germline V lookup: CDR1 SGHDT, CDR2 YYEEEE. The CDR3 has 16 residues. The CDR3 region has the DNA TGTGCCAGCAGCTTGCGGAGCGGGGTGGGTCAAGAGACCCAGTACTTC. As protein: CASSLRSGVGQETQYF.

This chain joins TRBV7-2 and TRBJ1-1, with a tentative D call TRBD1 (6 bases). Trimming stripped 5 bases from V and 1 base from J, with 11 bases between. Germline V gene lookup returns CDR1 SGHTA and CDR2 FQGNSA. The CDR3 sequence is 14 residues long. The DNA for the CDR3 is TGTGCCAGCAGCCAAACAGGGAGGAACACTGAAGCTTTCTTT. It is translated as CASSQTGRNTEAFF.

This chain connects TRBV10-3 to TRBJ1-6; the match to TRBD1 covers 10 bases. The CDR3 sequence is 16 residues long. After removal of 6 bases from V and 8 bases from J, the junction contained 10 bases not matched to a gene. Germline lookup yields CDR1 ENHRY and CDR2 SYGVKD. CDR3 sequence reads: CAIRTDRGSLDSPLHF. The CDR3 DNA follows: TGTGCCATCAGAACGGACAGGGGGTCCTTGGATTCACCCCTCCACTTT.

This clonotype has just a few counts. The rearrangement joins TRBV29-1 to TRBJ1-1, with D possibly being TRBD1 (6 bases). Trimming cost V 5 bases and J 3 bases, with 25 bases left between them. The germline V gene has CDR1 SQVTM and CDR2 ANQGSEA. The CDR3 loop spans 17 amino acids. CDR3 loop: CSVRSRGRGSVDTEAFF. As DNA, the CDR3 is TGCAGCGTTCGGAGTCGGGGCAGGGGTTCTGTGGACACTGAAGCTTTCTTT.

The chain joins TRBV5-4 to TRBJ1-4; D ambiguous. The CDR3 spans 12 residues. Trimming pared 4 bases from V and 8 bases from J, leaving 9 bases between. Germline V CDR1 and CDR2: SGHNT, YYREEE (reference sequence). CDR3 amino acids: CASSLDNEKLFF. The DNA for the CDR3 is TGTGCCAGCAGCCTCGACAACGAAAAACTGTTTTTT.

The chain couples TRBV6-5 to TRBJ1-2; TRBD1 matches at 11 bases. Germline CDR1 MNHEY, CDR2 SVGAGI. Unmatched junction bases numbered 6, after V lost 6 bases and J lost 3 bases. The CDR3 is made up of 15 amino acids. CDR3 region: CASSDRTGGYYGYTF. CDR3 sequence (DNA): TGTGCCAGCAGCGACCGGACAGGGGGCTACTATGGCTACACCTTC.

A few counts support this clonotype. The CDR3 sequence: CATSPQGALPLGGANVLTF. CDR3 DNA: TGTGCCACCAGCCCACAGGGGGCCCTACCCCTCGGTGGGGCCAACGTCCTGACTTTC. This rearrangement joins TRBV24-1 to TRBJ2-6; 9 positions agree with TRBD1. The length of the CDR3 is 19 residues. The germline V gene encodes CDR1 KGHDR and CDR2 SFDVKD. The V segment lost 7 bases and the J segment 3 bases; nucleotides outside the gene matches: 15.

The chain recombines TRBV3-1 with TRBJ2-7; TRBD2 aligns across 8 bases. V shed 4 bases, J shed 2 bases, and the junction held 10 bases outside the gene matches. CDR1 LGHDT and CDR2 YNNKEL come from the germline V gene (reference sequence). This CDR3 has 16 residues. The CDR3: CASSPTQGTRAYEQYF. The CDR3 coding sequence is TGTGCCAGCAGCCCTACCCAAGGGACTAGAGCCTACGAGCAGTACTTC.

The CDR3 DNA reads TGCAGTGCTAGACGGGACAGCTCTGGAAACACCATATATTTT. This sequence encodes CSARRDSSGNTIYF. The rearrangement joins TRBV20-1 to TRBJ1-3; 7 positions match TRBD1. The V segment lost 2 bases and the J segment 0 bases; nucleotides outside the gene matches: 1. CDR1 and CDR2 from the germline V gene are DFQATT and SNEGSKA (reference sequence). The CDR3 covers 14 residues.

The J gene is TRBJ1-1, the V gene TRBV5-1, with 10 bases matching TRBD1. Germline V gene sequence: CDR1 SGHRS, CDR2 YFSETQ. The V gene end was trimmed by 4 bases and the J gene end by 2 bases; junction bases not matched to a gene: 5. This CDR3 has 15 amino acids. The CDR3, as DNA: TGCGCCAGCAGCCCGGGGACAGGGGTTAACACTGAAGCTTTCTTT. This translates into CASSPGTGVNTEAFF.

This clonotype came up once. The J gene is TRBJ1-5, the V gene TRBV12-3 or TRBV12-4; a possible D gene is TRBD1 (5 bases). The CDR3 spans 13 residues. With 4 bases removed from V and 8 bases from J, the gap between germline ends came to 12 bases. The CDR3 sequence: CASSWGEVKPQHF. The CDR3 DNA reads TGTGCCAGCAGTTGGGGGGAGGTCAAGCCCCAGCATTTT.

This chain uses TRBV28 with TRBJ1-2, with TRBD1 as a possible D gene (6 bases). Trimming removed 2 bases from V and 0 bases from J, with 10 bases in between. The CDR3 totals 15 residues. Looked up from germline, CDR1 is MDHEN and CDR2 is SYDVKM. In DNA form, the CDR3 reads TGTGCCAGCAGTTTAGGGGACAAAACTAACTATGGCTACACCTTC. This gives the protein CASSLGDKTNYGYTF.

The chain employs TRBV4-2 and TRBJ2-1; 7 bases line up with TRBD2. Germline V CDR1 and CDR2: LGHNA, YNFKEQ. Unmatched junction bases numbered 11, after V lost 4 bases and J lost 8 bases. The CDR3 length is 15 residues. The CDR3 DNA reads TGTGCCAGCAGCCTCGGACTAGTTTCTGACCATGAGCAGTTCTTC. Translating it yields CASSLGLVSDHEQFF.

This clonotype was seen a handful of times. This chain uses TRBV4-1 with TRBJ2-7, with 8 bases lining up with TRBD1. Unmatched junction bases numbered 9, after V lost 0 bases and J lost 5 bases. The CDR3 length is 16 residues. CDR1 and CDR2 (germline): MGHRA, YSYEKL. As DNA, the CDR3 is TGCGCCAGCAGCCAAGATGGCGTAGGGACAGGCAACGAGCAGTACTTC. It codes for CASSQDGVGTGNEQYF.

This clonotype appeared a few times. The chain has TRBV18 and TRBJ2-3, with D hard to call. The CDR3 contains 15 residues. V was clipped by 4 bases and J by 1 base, with 12 bases between them. The germline V gene encodes CDR1 KGHSH and CDR2 LQKENI. The CDR3 coding sequence is TGTGCCAGCTCACTATCCGCCCAGGGCACAGATACGCAGTATTTT. Residues: CASSLSAQGTDTQYF.

The rearrangement links TRBV6-1 to TRBJ2-1; D possibly matches TRBD1 or TRBD2 (5 bases each). The V gene lost 7 bases and the J gene lost 5 bases, with 18 bases spanning the gap. The length of the CDR3 is 15 residues. Germline-derived CDR1 and CDR2 are MNHNS and SASEGT. The CDR3 loop is CASTGGTLAHNEQFF. CDR3 nucleotide sequence: TGTGCCAGCACCGGTGGGACCCTGGCTCACAATGAGCAGTTCTTC.